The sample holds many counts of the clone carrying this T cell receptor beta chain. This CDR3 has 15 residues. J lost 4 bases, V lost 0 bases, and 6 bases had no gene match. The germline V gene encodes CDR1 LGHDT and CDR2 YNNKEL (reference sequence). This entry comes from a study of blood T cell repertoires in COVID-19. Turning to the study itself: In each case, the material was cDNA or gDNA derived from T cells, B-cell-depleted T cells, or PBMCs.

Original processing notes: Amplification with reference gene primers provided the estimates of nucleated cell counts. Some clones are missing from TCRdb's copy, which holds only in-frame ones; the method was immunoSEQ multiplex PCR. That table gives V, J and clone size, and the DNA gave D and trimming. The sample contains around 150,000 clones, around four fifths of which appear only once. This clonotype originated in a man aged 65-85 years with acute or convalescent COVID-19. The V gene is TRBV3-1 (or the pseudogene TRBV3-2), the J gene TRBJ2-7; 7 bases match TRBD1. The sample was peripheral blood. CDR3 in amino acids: CASSQDMTGWYEQYF. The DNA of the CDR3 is TGTGCCAGCAGCCAAGATATGACAGGGTGGTACGAGCAGTACTTC.